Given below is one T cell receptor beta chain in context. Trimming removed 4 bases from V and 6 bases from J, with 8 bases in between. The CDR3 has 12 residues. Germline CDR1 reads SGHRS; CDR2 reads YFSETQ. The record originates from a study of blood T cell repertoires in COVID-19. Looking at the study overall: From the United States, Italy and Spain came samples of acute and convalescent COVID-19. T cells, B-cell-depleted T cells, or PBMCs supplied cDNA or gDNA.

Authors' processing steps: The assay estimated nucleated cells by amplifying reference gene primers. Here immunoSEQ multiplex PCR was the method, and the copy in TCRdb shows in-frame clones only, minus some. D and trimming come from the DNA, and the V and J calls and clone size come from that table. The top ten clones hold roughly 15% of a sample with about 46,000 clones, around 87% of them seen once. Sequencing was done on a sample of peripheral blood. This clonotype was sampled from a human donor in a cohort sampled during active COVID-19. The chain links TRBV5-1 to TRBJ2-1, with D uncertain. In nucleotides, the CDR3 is TGCGCCAGCAGCGCAAGACTCAATGAGCAGTTCTTC. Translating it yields CASSARLNEQFF.